This T cell receptor (beta chain) was sequenced for a study of shared T cell receptors in the human thymus. The germline CDR1 and CDR2 sequences are MNHEY and SVGAGI. The CDR3 contains 15 residues. Trimming took 5 bases from V and 6 from J; bases not matched to a gene: 10. Sequencing was performed with immunoSEQ multiplex PCR; in TCRdb, only in-frame clones are kept and a portion is missing. The profile shows 500,000 to 850,000 clones, 87% of them singletons. This sample also belongs to another study, concerning human thymus T cells. Per that paper: The people who donated were healthy Finnish babies having corrective surgery for congenital heart defects. Thymus tissue for the work was resected from patients undergoing corrective heart surgery. Thymic and blood repertoires showed apparently biased V and J gene usage. In unrelated individuals, thymic repertoires overlapped highly, according to related research.

The sequence was obtained from a boy in the first two years of life with a congenital heart defect. The sequenced sample consisted of thymocytes. This chain uses TRBV6-5 with TRBJ1-2, with 9 bases fitting TRBD1. CDR3 sequence (DNA): TGTGCCAGCAGTCCACCGGGACAGGGATTAAATGGCTACACCTTC. This encodes CASSPPGQGLNGYTF.